This T cell receptor beta chain comes out of a study of T cells in Graves' hyperthyroidism and ophthalmopathy. Study observations and caveats: Clonotypes that were expanded in thyroid above 0.001 mostly appeared in blood too.

TCR beta CDR3 region amplification was performed from RNA transcripts. HTBI primers were used for first-round RT-PCR of the TCR CDR3. MiXCR, run by TCRdb on the multiplex PCR reads, gives a single entry per CDR3 protein. The table lists hundreds of thousands of distinct CDR3 sequences, around 17% of them singletons. This clonotype was recorded a few times. Antigen specificity is unknown. Germline values: CDR1 LNHDA, CDR2 SQIVND (reference sequence). This CDR3 spans 13 amino acids. Trimming cost V 7 bases and J 1 base, with 10 bases left between them. An absence of ophthalmopathy progression within 18 months meant stable Graves' hyperthyroidism. The hyperthyroidism patients had all been newly diagnosed, and their disease duration was under 2 months. Their ages ranged from 18 to 65 years. Diagnostic decisions used clinical symptoms, serum thyroxine and TRAb, thyroid ultrasound and orbital computed tomography.

The chain is built from TRBV19 and TRBJ1-1; possibly TRBD1 for D (5 bases). This TCR derives from a woman aged 18 to 35 with Graves' hyperthyroidism. The sequencing sample was made of blood. The CDR3 nucleotides are TGTGCCAGTACCGTAACAGGGAACACTGAAGCTTTCTTT. This translates into CASTVTGNTEAFF.